The T cell receptor beta chain described here comes from a study of T cells in Graves' hyperthyroidism and ophthalmopathy. Patients affected by ophthalmopathy presented a Clinical Activity Score of at least 3, a NOSPECS grade of at least 4, and disease duration below 3 months. Authors of the study amplified TCR beta CDR3 regions from RNA transcripts. The primer set for the first-round RT-PCR of the TCR CDR3 was HTBI. Each CDR3 protein gets one entry after TCRdb re-called the multiplex PCR reads with MiXCR. The profile shows hundreds of thousands of distinct CDR3 sequences, over 12% of them singletons. V gave up 4 bases and J gave up 13 bases, with 14 bases separating them. This CDR3 region has 12 residues.

The source material was blood. This sequence was found in a woman between 40 and 55 years old with Graves' ophthalmopathy. The chain joins TRBV12-3 or TRBV12-4 to TRBJ1-5; D not resolved. In nucleotides, the CDR3 is TGTGCCAGCAGTTCCCCCCCTGGTCCGCAGCATTTT. Its translation is CASSSPPGPQHF.